The rows below give T cell receptor beta chains drawn from one sample of a study of immune characterization of retroperitoneal liposarcoma. TCRdb fed the PCR reads into MiXCR, producing one record per CDR3 protein. The table shows about 8,200 distinct CDR3 sequences, with about 40% occurring only once. Specimen: tumor tissue. Every receptor here comes from a male donor with retroperitoneal liposarcoma. The CDR3 runs from the conserved cysteine through the conserved F or W. D genes are given only for firm matches. Clone size is not always given. Where it is, it says once, few, many or a class for expanded clones.

v_gene: TRBV6-1
d_gene: TRBD2
j_gene: TRBJ2-7
abundance: few
CDR3nt: TGTGCCAGCAGTGAAGCAGCGGGAGGCCACGAGCAGTACTTC
CDR3aa: CASSEAAGGHEQYF

v_gene: TRBV11-3
d_gene: -
j_gene: TRBJ2-1
abundance: few
CDR3nt: TGTGCCAGCAGCCAGGGGCCCTACGAGCAGTTCTTC
CDR3aa: CASSQGPYEQFF

v_gene: TRBV14
d_gene: TRBD2
j_gene: TRBJ2-1
abundance: once
CDR3nt: TGTGCCAGCAGCCAAAACCCATGGGGGGGGGAGCAGTTCTTC
CDR3aa: CASSQNPWGGEQFF

v_gene: TRBV12-3/TRBV12-4
d_gene: -
j_gene: TRBJ2-1
abundance: few
CDR3nt: TGTGCCAGCAGTTTAGAGGGGGTTGAGCAGTTCTTC
CDR3aa: CASSLEGVEQFF

v_gene: TRBV27
d_gene: -
j_gene: TRBJ2-7
abundance: medium-sized
CDR3nt: TGTGCCAGCAGTGTACGGGGGAAGGAGTACGAGCAGTACTTC
CDR3aa: CASSVRGKEYEQYF

v_gene: TRBV6-5
d_gene: TRBD1
j_gene: TRBJ1-5
abundance: few
CDR3nt: TGTGCCAGCAGTGACCTCTTCCCGGGACAGCCTAATCAGCCCCAGCATTTT
CDR3aa: CASSDLFPGQPNQPQHF

v_gene: TRBV6-1
d_gene: -
j_gene: TRBJ2-1
abundance: few
CDR3nt: TGTGCCAGCAGCTCTACGGGGTACAATGAGCAGTTCTTC
CDR3aa: CASSSTGYNEQFF

v_gene: TRBV12-3/TRBV12-4
d_gene: TRBD1
j_gene: TRBJ2-7
abundance: medium-sized
CDR3nt: TGTGCCAGCAGTTCTCCTGACAGGGGCGAGCAGTACTTC
CDR3aa: CASSSPDRGEQYF

v_gene: TRBV6-1
d_gene: -
j_gene: TRBJ2-1
abundance: -
CDR3nt: TGTGCCAGCAGTGAGGGCGGAGGGGACTACAATGAGCAGTTCTTC
CDR3aa: CASSEGGGDYNEQFF

v_gene: TRBV6-1
d_gene: -
j_gene: TRBJ2-2
abundance: -
CDR3nt: TGTGCCAGCAGCATACAAGGGACCGGGGAGCTGTTTTTT
CDR3aa: CASSIQGTGELFF

v_gene: TRBV4-1
d_gene: -
j_gene: TRBJ2-5
abundance: -
CDR3nt: TGCGCCAGCAGCCAAGGTCGGGGCCAAGAGACCCAGTACTTC
CDR3aa: CASSQGRGQETQYF

v_gene: TRBV6-6
d_gene: TRBD2
j_gene: TRBJ2-3
abundance: -
CDR3nt: TGTGCCAGCAGTTACCCTCTTCTTAGCGGGGGGATCCCTAGCACAGATACGCAGTATTTT
CDR3aa: CASSYPLLSGGIPSTDTQYF

v_gene: TRBV6-1
d_gene: -
j_gene: TRBJ2-1
abundance: few
CDR3nt: TGTGCCAGCACGGGGATGGGATACGAGCAGTTCTTC
CDR3aa: CASTGMGYEQFF

v_gene: TRBV27
d_gene: TRBD1
j_gene: TRBJ2-1
abundance: -
CDR3nt: TGTGCCAGCAGTTTAGCGGGACAGGGTTACAATGAGCAGTTCTTC
CDR3aa: CASSLAGQGYNEQFF